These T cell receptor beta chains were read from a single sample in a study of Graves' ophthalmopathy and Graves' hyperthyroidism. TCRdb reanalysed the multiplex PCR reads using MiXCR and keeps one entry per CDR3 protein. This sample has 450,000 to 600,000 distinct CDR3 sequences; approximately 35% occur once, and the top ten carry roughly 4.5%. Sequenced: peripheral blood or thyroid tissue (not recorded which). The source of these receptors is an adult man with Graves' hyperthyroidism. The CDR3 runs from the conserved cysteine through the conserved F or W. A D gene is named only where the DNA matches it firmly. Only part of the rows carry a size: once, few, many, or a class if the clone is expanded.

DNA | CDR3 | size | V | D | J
TGTGCCACCAGCAGTGGGGTGGCTAGAGGGGGCCAAGAGACCCAGTACTTC | CATSSGVARGGQETQYF | - | TRBV15 | - | TRBJ2-5
TGTGCCAGCAGCCAAGGGGTCCCTCCTGGGAAACAGCCCCAGCATTTT | CASSQGVPPGKQPQHF | - | TRBV3-1 | - | TRBJ1-5
TGTGCCAGCAGCGTTACAGGGTACGGCGGCTACACCTTC | CASSVTGYGGYTF | - | TRBV7-9 | - | TRBJ1-2
TGTGCCAGTAGAAAGACAGGGGCTGTCTACGAGCAGTACTTC | CASRKTGAVYEQYF | few | TRBV19 | TRBD1 | TRBJ2-7
TGTGCCAGCCGCAACAGGGGTGGGTACGAGCAGTACTTC | CASRNRGGYEQYF | - | TRBV7-9 | TRBD1 | TRBJ2-7
TGTGCCAGCAGACCTCTAGCGGGTGGGTACAATGAGCAGTTCTTC | CASRPLAGGYNEQFF | many | TRBV7-9 | TRBD2 | TRBJ2-1
TGTGCCAGCAGTGAATTAGTCAGGTCCCTCAGTCAGCCCCAGCATTTT | CASSELVRSLSQPQHF | - | TRBV7-9 | - | TRBJ1-5
TGTGCCAGCAGTCCTCCAATGGGGAATTCACCCCTCCACTTT | CASSPPMGNSPLHF | - | TRBV12-3/TRBV12-4 | - | TRBJ1-6
TGCGCCAGCACCCTGCTAGGGGACTGGGACACTGAAGCTTTCTTT | CASTLLGDWDTEAFF | - | TRBV5-1 | - | TRBJ1-1
TGTGCCAGCAGTTTATATTCCCGGACAGGGCACTCTGGAAACACCATATATTTT | CASSLYSRTGHSGNTIYF | - | TRBV12-3/TRBV12-4 | TRBD1 | TRBJ1-3
TGCAGCGTGGGGACAGATACGCAGTATTTT | CSVGTDTQYF | many | TRBV29-1 | - | TRBJ2-3
TGTGCCAGCAGCTTGGGACTAGCGGGGTTCCAAGAGACCCAGTACTTC | CASSLGLAGFQETQYF | many | TRBV7-2 | TRBD2 | TRBJ2-5
TGTGCCAGCAGTGAAGAGTATGGCAGGGGGAACACTGAAGCTTTCTTT | CASSEEYGRGNTEAFF | - | TRBV6-1 | - | TRBJ1-1
TGTGCCAGCAGCGTACTGGGTACGAGCTCCTACGAGCAGTACTTC | CASSVLGTSSYEQYF | many | TRBV9 | - | TRBJ2-7
TGTGCCAGCAGTAGGGACAGGGCGACCTATAATTCACCCCTCCACTTT | CASSRDRATYNSPLHF | many | TRBV6-5 | TRBD1 | TRBJ1-6
TGCAGCGTTGGGGTGGGGAGGAGCTCCTACGAGCAGTACTTC | CSVGVGRSSYEQYF | - | TRBV29-1 | - | TRBJ2-7
TGCAGTGCTGCGAGCGGGAGCACCTACACAGATACGCAGTATTTT | CSAASGSTYTDTQYF | - | TRBV20-1 | TRBD2 | TRBJ2-3
TGTGCCAGCAGCCTAGCAACAGGGGCTTCCTACGAGCAGTACTTC | CASSLATGASYEQYF | - | TRBV7-9 | TRBD1 | TRBJ2-7
TGTGCCATCAGTGAGTCTAGCGGGAACAATGAGCAGTTCTTC | CAISESSGNNEQFF | - | TRBV10-3 | TRBD2 | TRBJ2-1
TGTGCCAGCAGCTTAGGGCCAAGCTCCTACGAGCAGTACTTC | CASSLGPSSYEQYF | many | TRBV11-1 | - | TRBJ2-7
TGTGCCAGCAGCGTAGAGCTTGGGGGGCATGGCTACACCTTC | CASSVELGGHGYTF | many | TRBV9 | - | TRBJ1-2
TGTGCCGAGGGGCTCCAGGGTACTAATGAAAAACTGTTTTTT | CAEGLQGTNEKLFF | many | TRBV7-7 | - | TRBJ1-4
TGTGCCAGCAGCGTGACCGCATCCTCCGGGGGCTACACCTTC | CASSVTASSGGYTF | many | TRBV11-3 | - | TRBJ1-2
TGTGCCAGCAGTTTAGCCCCGGGACTAGCGGGGGGGCACACCGGGGAGCTGTTTTTT | CASSLAPGLAGGHTGELFF | - | TRBV12-3/TRBV12-4 | TRBD2 | TRBJ2-2
TGTGCCACCAGGAAGACAGAATACAATGAGCAGTACTTC | CATRKTEYNEQYF | once | TRBV24-1 | - | TRBJ2-7
TGTGCCAGCTCACCACTTCTAGGCACTGAAGCTTTCTTT | CASSPLLGTEAFF | few | TRBV18 | - | TRBJ1-1
TGTGCCAGCAGGGCCGGGACAGGGGGCGTTGGCTCCTACGAGCAGTACTTC | CASRAGTGGVGSYEQYF | - | TRBV28 | TRBD1 | TRBJ2-7
TGTGCCAGCAGGGCGACAGGGGGGAGCAATCAGCCCCAGCATTTT | CASRATGGSNQPQHF | few | TRBV27 | TRBD1 | TRBJ1-5
TGTGCCAGCAGCTCGCAGACAGGGGTCACCTACGAGCAGTACTTC | CASSSQTGVTYEQYF | - | TRBV7-9 | TRBD1 | TRBJ2-7
TGTGCCAGTAGTCCCCGACAGGGAGGGGTTCGGACCGGGGAGCTGTTTTTT | CASSPRQGGVRTGELFF | few | TRBV19 | - | TRBJ2-2
TGTGCCAGCAGCTTAGTGGCCAGCGGATTCCTGAACACTGAAGCTTTCTTT | CASSLVASGFLNTEAFF | few | TRBV7-2 | - | TRBJ1-1
TGTGCCAGCAGCCAAAACGGATATGAAGCTTTCTTT | CASSQNGYEAFF | many | TRBV7-2 | - | TRBJ1-1
TGTGCCACCAGCAGAGATCCCCCCCGAAATGGCTACACCTTC | CATSRDPPRNGYTF | - | TRBV15 | - | TRBJ1-2
TGCAGTGCGTTTGGGCCCGGACCCGAGCAGTACTTC | CSAFGPGPEQYF | - | TRBV20-1 | - | TRBJ2-7
TGTGCCAGCAGCTTCGGAGGCCTCTATAATTCACCCCTCCACTTT | CASSFGGLYNSPLHF | many | TRBV7-8 | - | TRBJ1-6
TGTGCCAGCAGCGTAGGCACAGCACTTTACTCTGGAAACACCATATATTTT | CASSVGTALYSGNTIYF | many | TRBV9 | - | TRBJ1-3
TGTGCCAGTAGTATTGGCCCCGATGGCTACACCTTC | CASSIGPDGYTF | - | TRBV19 | - | TRBJ1-2
TGTGCCAGTAGTATACTGGTCAGTGGGGTGGGGAAAGAGACCCAGTACTTC | CASSILVSGVGKETQYF | many | TRBV19 | - | TRBJ2-5
TGTGCCAGTTACAGCCTTTTCTCCTACGAGCAGTACTTC | CASYSLFSYEQYF | many | TRBV6-1 | - | TRBJ2-7